The rows below give T cell receptor beta chains drawn from one sample of a study of blood T cell repertoires in COVID-19. Here immunoSEQ multiplex PCR was the method, and the copy in TCRdb shows in-frame clones only, minus some. The sample has 220,000 or so clones; 82% are singletons. The sequencing input was peripheral blood. Source of these receptors: an elderly woman with acute or convalescent COVID-19. The CDR3 runs from the conserved cysteine through the conserved F or W. Each record gives: D gene, J gene, clone size, V gene, CDR3 DNA, CDR3 protein. A D gene is named only where the DNA matches it firmly. Clone size is shown for a subset of rows, as once, few, many or a class of expanded clone.

-,TRBJ2-5,-,TRBV5-1,TGCGCCAGCAGCTGGGCGGGGCTAGCCCAAGAGACCCAGTACTTC,CASSWAGLAQETQYF
-,TRBJ2-5,-,TRBV27,TGTGCCAGCAGTTTGGGTGGAGGGTTAGAGACCCAGTACTTC,CASSLGGGLETQYF
TRBD2,TRBJ2-1,-,TRBV10-1,TGCGCCAGCAGTGGCGGGACTAGCGGGGCCTCGACCTACAATGAGCAGTTCTTC,CASSGGTSGASTYNEQFF
-,TRBJ1-5,-,TRBV5-1,TGCGCCAGCAGCTTGGATGGGCAGGGCAATCAGCCCCAGCATTTT,CASSLDGQGNQPQHF
-,TRBJ1-1,once,TRBV2,TGTGCCAGCAGTGAATCACAATCAGACACTGAAGCTTTCTTT,CASSESQSDTEAFF
TRBD1,TRBJ2-1,-,TRBV30,TGTGCCTGGAGTCGAGCGGGACAGGGGGCGAATGAGCAGTTCTTC,CAWSRAGQGANEQFF
TRBD1,TRBJ1-5,-,TRBV18,TGTGCCAGCTCCGCATCAACCGGGACAGCGAACAATCAGCCCCAGCATTTT,CASSASTGTANNQPQHF
-,TRBJ1-1,-,TRBV4-1,TGCGCCAGCAGCCAAGCTCCGGGGTTGGAAGCTTTCTTT,CASSQAPGLEAFF
TRBD1,TRBJ1-1,-,TRBV4-3,TGCGCCAGCAGCCAAAGCCACCCTCCAGGGGGTGGGACTGAAGCTTTCTTT,CASSQSHPPGGGTEAFF
TRBD1,TRBJ1-2,-,TRBV30,TGTGCCTGGGAACAGGGGGCGGGAGGCTACACCTTC,CAWEQGAGGYTF
TRBD1,TRBJ1-5,-,TRBV28,TGTGCCAGCAGTCCCGACAGGGTGAAGCATCAGCCCCAGCATTTT,CASSPDRVKHQPQHF
-,TRBJ1-5,-,TRBV3-1/TRBV3-2,TGTGCCAGCAGCCAAAACCCCGGGGGCAATCAGCCCCAGCATTTT,CASSQNPGGNQPQHF
-,TRBJ1-5,-,TRBV6-1,TGTGCCAGCAGTGATAGGAGGGATGGGCAGCCCCAGCATTTT,CASSDRRDGQPQHF
TRBD1,TRBJ1-5,-,TRBV18,TGTGCCAGCTCACCACCGGTCGGACAGGGGGATCAGCCCCAGCATTTT,CASSPPVGQGDQPQHF
-,TRBJ1-2,-,TRBV4-2,TGTGCCAGCAGCCAAGAGGGGGGCTATGGCTACACCTTC,CASSQEGGYGYTF
TRBD1,TRBJ1-6,-,TRBV7-9,TGTGCCAGCAGCGAAGGGGGGACAGGGGAATATTCACCCCTCCACTTT,CASSEGGTGEYSPLHF